Here is one T cell receptor (beta chain) with its context. This sample was included in a study of Ad26.COV2.S vaccination and SARS-CoV-2 variants. Overall study context: Within the COV1001 Ad26.COV2.S trial arm, the donor was enrolled.

Treatment described: 19 received Ad26.COV2.S at low or high dose, single or two shots; roughly 5 received placebo; per-sample allocation not given. Samples were taken on day 63 after the first vaccine or placebo injection. The data were produced by immunoSEQ multiplex PCR, yet TCRdb's version contains in-frame clones alone and is incomplete. The table shows hundreds of thousands of clones, with about 87% occurring only once. Sequenced here: peripheral blood, sampled in a trial of Ad26.COV2.S vaccine versus placebo. This sequence originates from a person aged 18-65 years who received the Ad26.COV2.S COVID-19 vaccine or a placebo.

The CDR3 loop is CASSSWGTGSGNSPLHF. In nucleotides, the CDR3 is TGCGCCAGCAGCTCGTGGGGGACAGGGTCGGGTAATTCACCCCTCCACTTT. The J gene is TRBJ1-6, the V gene TRBV5-1; 9 bases are a match to TRBD1. The CDR3 loop spans 17 amino acids. Germline V gene sequence: CDR1 SGHRS, CDR2 YFSETQ. Losses at the gene ends were 3 bases for V and 6 bases for J; bases not matched to a gene: 10.